Each of the 10 T cell receptor beta chains below was sequenced from the same sample in a study of Graves' ophthalmopathy and Graves' hyperthyroidism. Researchers took RNA transcripts and amplified TCR beta CDR3 regions from them. First-round RT-PCR relied on HTBI primers, and a second-round multiplex PCR came next. One entry per CDR3 protein results from TCRdb running MiXCR on the multiplex PCR reads. Of over a million distinct CDR3 sequences listed, 35% to 40% are singletons. Sequenced: peripheral blood or thyroid tissue (not recorded which). The source of these receptors is an adult man with Graves' hyperthyroidism.

This clonotype was detected many times. V is TRBV20-1 and J is TRBJ1-5; 7 bases align to TRBD1. V was clipped by 0 bases and J by 5 bases; unmatched bases: 4. The germline CDR1 and CDR2 sequences are DFQATT and SNEGSKA (reference sequence). This CDR3 comprises 14 residues. The CDR3, as DNA: TGCAGTGCTAGAGAAGAGACAGGGTATCAGCCCCAGCATTTT. Encoded protein: CSAREETGYQPQHF.

There are a few counts of this clonotype. The V call is TRBV4-1, the J call TRBJ2-5, with 14 bases fitting TRBD2. This CDR3 region has 18 residues. V shed 0 bases and J 4 bases; nucleotides not matched to a gene: 7. The germline V gene encodes CDR1 MGHRA and CDR2 YSYEKL. CDR3 nucleotides: TGCGCCAGCAGCCAAGACTCGCACGGACTAGCGGGGGGAGAGACCCAGTACTTC. Protein sequence: CASSQDSHGLAGGETQYF.

V usage is TRBV6-1 and J usage is TRBJ1-4, with a weak D call TRBD1 (5 bases). Germline CDR1 is MNHNS and CDR2 is SASEGT. With 4 bases removed from V and 7 bases from J, the gap between germline ends came to 10 bases. This CDR3 is built from 13 residues. The CDR3 sequence: CASSGSGLEKLFF. The CDR3, as DNA: TGTGCCAGCAGTGGATCAGGGCTTGAAAAACTGTTTTTT.

CDR3 nucleotides: TGTGCCATCAGTGAGTGGGCTGGAGGAGAGACCCAGTACTTC. Translating it yields CAISEWAGGETQYF. V gene TRBV10-3 combines with J gene TRBJ2-5, with D maybe TRBD2 (5 bases). CDR3 length: 14 residues. The V end was cut by 1 base, the J end by 4 bases, with 10 bases between. Per the germline V gene, CDR1 is ENHRY and CDR2 is SYGVKD.

The V gene is TRBV2, the J gene TRBJ1-4; unclear D gene. Trimming left V 6 bases short and J 7 bases short, with 9 bases between. This CDR3 comprises 12 residues. Germline V gene sequence: CDR1 SNHLY, CDR2 FYNNEI. The CDR3: CASSGRPEKLFF. The CDR3 DNA sequence: TGTGCCAGCAGCGGGAGACCTGAAAAACTGTTTTTT.

This chain joins TRBV5-1 and TRBJ2-5; 10 nucleotides line up with TRBD2. Germline V gene lookup returns CDR1 SGHRS and CDR2 YFSETQ. After removal of 4 bases from V and 5 bases from J, the junction contained 8 bases not matched to a gene. The CDR3 is made up of 15 amino acids. The CDR3 loop reads CASSRSSGSPETQYF. The CDR3 DNA sequence: TGCGCCAGCAGCCGTTCTAGCGGGAGCCCGGAGACCCAGTACTTC.

The V call is TRBV20-1, the J call TRBJ2-5; D perhaps matches TRBD2 (5 bases). CDR3 size: 13 residues. V shed 0 bases and J shed 5 bases, with 10 bases lying between them. CDR1 is DFQATT and CDR2 is SNEGSKA in the germline V gene (reference sequence). The CDR3 is CSAREGVQETQYF. The CDR3 nucleotides are TGCAGTGCTAGAGAGGGAGTCCAGGAGACCCAGTACTTC.

This clonotype occurred a few times. This rearrangement joins TRBV9 to TRBJ2-7; 7 nucleotides agree with TRBD1. After removal of 5 bases from V and 5 bases from J, the junction contained 4 bases not matched to a gene. This CDR3 region has 12 residues. The germline gives CDR1 SGDLS, CDR2 YYNGEE. In DNA, the CDR3 is TGTGCCAGCAGAAGACAGGGTCACGAGCAGTACTTC. The encoded protein is CASRRQGHEQYF.

On this clonotype: It may be a read error: a sequence one base away is much more abundant. This chain uses TRBV7-9 with TRBJ1-4; no clear D. This CDR3 region has 15 residues. Germline CDR1 reads SEHNR; CDR2 reads FQNEAQ (reference sequence). CDR3 residues: CANSLVSGLAEKLFF. The CDR3 coding sequence is TGTGCCAACAGCTTAGTATCTGGTCTAGCTGAAAAACTGTTTTTT.

This clonotype was counted ten times or more. The V and J genes are TRBV7-2 and TRBJ2-5; D is possibly TRBD2 (5 bases). Germline CDR1 SGHTA, CDR2 FQGNSA. The CDR3 loop spans 12 amino acids. V gave up 5 bases and J gave up 5 bases, with 9 bases separating them. CDR3 DNA: TGTGCCAGCAGCGCGAAGCGGGAGACCCAGTACTTC. The encoded protein is CASSAKRETQYF.